Sequencing of this T cell receptor (beta chain) was carried out in a study of blood T cell repertoires in COVID-19. The V end lost 1 base, the J end lost 5 bases, and 11 bases lay between the germline ends. This CDR3 comprises 14 residues. The germline gives CDR1 SGHVS, CDR2 FQNEAQ. Data came from immunoSEQ multiplex PCR; TCRdb stores just in-frame clones and leaves some out. The data show about 23,000 clones, about 87% seen once. V and J are TRBV7-8 and TRBJ2-5; perhaps TRBD2 as D (7 bases). This TCR derives from a woman older than 75 with active COVID-19. Sequencing was performed on peripheral blood. This chain's CDR3 is CASSLGGGQETQYF. CDR3 coding DNA: TGTGCCAGCAGCTTAGGGGGGGGCCAGGAGACCCAGTACTTC.